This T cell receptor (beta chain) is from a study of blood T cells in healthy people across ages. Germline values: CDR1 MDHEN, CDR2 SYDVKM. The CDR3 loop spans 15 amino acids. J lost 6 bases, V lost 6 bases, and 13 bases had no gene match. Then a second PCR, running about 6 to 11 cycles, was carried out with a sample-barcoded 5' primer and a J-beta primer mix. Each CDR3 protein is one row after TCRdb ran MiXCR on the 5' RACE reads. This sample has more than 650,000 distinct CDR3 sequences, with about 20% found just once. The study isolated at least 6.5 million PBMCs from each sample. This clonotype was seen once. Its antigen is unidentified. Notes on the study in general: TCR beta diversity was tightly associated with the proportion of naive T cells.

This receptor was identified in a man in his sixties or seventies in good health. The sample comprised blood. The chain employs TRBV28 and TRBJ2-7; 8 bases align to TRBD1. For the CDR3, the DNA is TGTGCCAGCAGGCCCTCTAGGACAGGGAAGTCCGAGCAGTACTTC. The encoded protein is CASRPSRTGKSEQYF. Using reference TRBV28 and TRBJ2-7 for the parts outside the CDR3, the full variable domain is DVKVTQSSRYLVKRTGEKVFLECVQDMDHENMFWYRQDPGLGLRLIYFSYDVKMKEKGDIPEGYSVSREKKERFSLILESASTNQTSMYLCASRPSRTGKSEQYFGPGTRLTVT.